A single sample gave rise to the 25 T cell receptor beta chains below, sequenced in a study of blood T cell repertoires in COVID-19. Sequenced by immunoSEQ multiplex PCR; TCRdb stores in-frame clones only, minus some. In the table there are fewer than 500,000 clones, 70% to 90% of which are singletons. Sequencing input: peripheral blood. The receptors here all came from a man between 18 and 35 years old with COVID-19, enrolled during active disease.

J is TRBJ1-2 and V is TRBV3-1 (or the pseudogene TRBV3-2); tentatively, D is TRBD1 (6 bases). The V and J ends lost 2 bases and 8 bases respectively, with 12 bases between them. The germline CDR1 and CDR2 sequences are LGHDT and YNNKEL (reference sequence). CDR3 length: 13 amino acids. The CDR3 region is CASSQFTGQGYTF. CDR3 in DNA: TGTGCCAGCAGCCAATTTACAGGGCAAGGCTACACCTTC.

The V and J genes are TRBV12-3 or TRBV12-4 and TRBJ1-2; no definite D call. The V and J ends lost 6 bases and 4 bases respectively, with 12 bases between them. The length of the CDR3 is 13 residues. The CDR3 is CASSPSKSYGYTF. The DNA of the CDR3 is TGTGCCAGCAGCCCAAGCAAGAGCTATGGCTACACCTTC.

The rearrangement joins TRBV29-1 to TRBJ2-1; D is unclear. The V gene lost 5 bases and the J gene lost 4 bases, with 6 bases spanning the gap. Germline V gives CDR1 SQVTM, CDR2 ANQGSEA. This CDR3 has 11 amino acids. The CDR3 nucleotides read TGCAGCGTTTGCAGATACAATGAGCAGTTCTTC. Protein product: CSVCRYNEQFF.

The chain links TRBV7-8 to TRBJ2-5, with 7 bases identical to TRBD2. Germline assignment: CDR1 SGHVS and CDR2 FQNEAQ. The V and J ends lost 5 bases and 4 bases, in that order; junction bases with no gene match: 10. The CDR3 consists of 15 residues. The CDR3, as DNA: TGTGCCAGCAGCCGAAGAGGGAGGGCCTTAGAGACCCAGTACTTC. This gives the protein CASSRRGRALETQYF.

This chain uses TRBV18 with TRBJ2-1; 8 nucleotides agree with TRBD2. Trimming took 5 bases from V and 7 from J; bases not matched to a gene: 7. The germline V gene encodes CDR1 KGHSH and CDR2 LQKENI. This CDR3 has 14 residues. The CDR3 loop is CASSTGGRRNEQFF. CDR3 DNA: TGTGCCAGCTCAACGGGCGGGAGGAGGAATGAGCAGTTCTTC. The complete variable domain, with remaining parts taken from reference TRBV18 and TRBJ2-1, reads NAGVMQNPRHLVRRRGQEARLRCSPMKGHSHVYWYRQLPEEGLKFMVYLQKENIIDESGMPKERFSAEFPKEGPSILRIQQVVRGDSAAYFCASSTGGRRNEQFFGPGTRLTVL.

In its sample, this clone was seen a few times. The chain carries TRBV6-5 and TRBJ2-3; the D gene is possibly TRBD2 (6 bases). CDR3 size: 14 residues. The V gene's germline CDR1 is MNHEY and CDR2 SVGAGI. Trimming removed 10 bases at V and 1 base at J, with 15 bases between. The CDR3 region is CAIQISGGTDTQYF. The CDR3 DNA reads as TGTGCCATCCAAATCTCGGGGGGCACAGATACGCAGTATTTT.

Here the CDR3 reads CASSLEDRVQETQYF. CDR3 bases: TGTGCCAGCAGCTTAGAGGACAGGGTCCAAGAGACCCAGTACTTC. This chain links TRBV7-7 with TRBJ2-5; TRBD1 aligns across 8 bases. Germline V gene lookup returns CDR1 SSHAT and CDR2 FNYEAQ (reference sequence). This CDR3 comprises 15 residues. V was pared by 1 base and J by 1 base, with 2 bases of the junction left unmatched.

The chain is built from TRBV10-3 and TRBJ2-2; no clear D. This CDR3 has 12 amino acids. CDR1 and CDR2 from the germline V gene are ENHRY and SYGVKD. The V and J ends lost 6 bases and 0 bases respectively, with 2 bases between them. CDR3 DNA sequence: TGTGCCATCAGCTCGAACACCGGGGAGCTGTTTTTT. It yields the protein CAISSNTGELFF.

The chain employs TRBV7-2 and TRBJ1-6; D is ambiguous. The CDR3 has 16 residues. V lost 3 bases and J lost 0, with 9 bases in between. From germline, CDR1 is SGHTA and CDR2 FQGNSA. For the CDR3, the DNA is TGTGCCAGCAGCTTCAGTCGGGGCTCCTATAATTCACCCCTCCACTTT. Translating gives CASSFSRGSYNSPLHF.

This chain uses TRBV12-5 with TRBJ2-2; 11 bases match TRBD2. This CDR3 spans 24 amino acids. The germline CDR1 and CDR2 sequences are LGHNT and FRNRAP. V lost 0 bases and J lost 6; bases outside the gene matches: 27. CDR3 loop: CASGLVLGQGSFWLAGGMAGELFF. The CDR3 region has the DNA TGTGCTAGTGGTTTGGTACTTGGACAGGGTTCGTTTTGGCTAGCGGGGGGAATGGCCGGGGAGCTGTTTTTT.

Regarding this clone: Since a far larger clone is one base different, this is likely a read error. CDR3 loop: CASRLGQVNTEAFF. The CDR3 region has the DNA TGTGCCAGCAGGTTGGGACAGGTGAACACTGAAGCTTTCTTT. The J gene is TRBJ1-1, the V gene TRBV11-2; 8 nucleotides match TRBD1. Trimming at V came to 6 bases and at J to 0 bases, leaving 3 bases not matched to a gene. Germline V gives CDR1 SGHAT, CDR2 FQNNGV. The CDR3 is 14 amino acids.

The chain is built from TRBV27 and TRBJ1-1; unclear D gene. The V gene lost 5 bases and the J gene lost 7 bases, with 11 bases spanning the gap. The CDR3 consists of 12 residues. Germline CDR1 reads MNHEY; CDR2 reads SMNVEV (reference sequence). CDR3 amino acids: CASSPNGDEAFF. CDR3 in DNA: TGTGCCAGCAGTCCAAACGGGGATGAAGCTTTCTTT.

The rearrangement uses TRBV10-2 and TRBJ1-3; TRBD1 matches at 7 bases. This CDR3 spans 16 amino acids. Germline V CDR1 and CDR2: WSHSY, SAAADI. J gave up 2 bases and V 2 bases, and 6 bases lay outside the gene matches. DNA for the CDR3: TGCGCCAGCAGTGAGCGGCCAGGGGGTGCTGGAAACACCATATATTTT. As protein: CASSERPGGAGNTIYF.

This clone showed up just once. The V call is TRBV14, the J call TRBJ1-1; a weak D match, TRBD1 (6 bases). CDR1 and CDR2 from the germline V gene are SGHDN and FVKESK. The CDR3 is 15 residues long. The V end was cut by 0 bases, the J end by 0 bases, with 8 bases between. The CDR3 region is CASSQDGGLNTEAFF. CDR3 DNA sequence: TGTGCCAGCAGCCAAGATGGGGGCCTGAACACTGAAGCTTTCTTT. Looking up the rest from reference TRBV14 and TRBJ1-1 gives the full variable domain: EAGVTQFPSHSVIEKGQTVTLRCDPISGHDNLYWYRRVMGKEIKFLLHFVKESKQDESGMPNNRFLAERTGGTYSTLKVQPAELEDSGVYFCASSQDGGLNTEAFFGQGTRLTVV.

CDR3 in DNA: TGTGCCAGCAGTTACTTTTTGAGCTCTGGGGCCAACGTCCTGACTTTC. It encodes CASSYFLSSGANVLTF. The chain combines TRBV6-5 with TRBJ2-6, with no clear D. The V gene lost 1 base and the J gene lost 0 bases, with 7 bases spanning the gap. The germline gives CDR1 MNHEY, CDR2 SVGAGI. The CDR3 totals 16 residues.

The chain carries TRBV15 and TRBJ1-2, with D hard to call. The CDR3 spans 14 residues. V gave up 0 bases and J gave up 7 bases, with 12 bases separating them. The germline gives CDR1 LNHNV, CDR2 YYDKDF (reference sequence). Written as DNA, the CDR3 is TGTGCCACCAGCAGAGATGTACAGTTGGTTGGCTACACCTTC. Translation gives CATSRDVQLVGYTF.

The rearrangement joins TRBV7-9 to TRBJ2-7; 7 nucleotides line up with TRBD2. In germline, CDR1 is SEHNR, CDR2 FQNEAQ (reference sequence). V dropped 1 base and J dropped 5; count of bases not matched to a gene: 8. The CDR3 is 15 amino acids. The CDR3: CASSLGPLAGDEQYF. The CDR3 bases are TGTGCCAGCAGCTTAGGGCCTTTGGCGGGAGACGAGCAGTACTTC.

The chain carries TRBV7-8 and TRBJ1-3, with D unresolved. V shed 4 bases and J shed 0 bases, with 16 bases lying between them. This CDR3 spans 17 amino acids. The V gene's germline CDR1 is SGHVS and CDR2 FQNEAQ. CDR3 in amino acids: CASSSSGGPSSGNTIYF. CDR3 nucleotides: TGTGCCAGCAGCTCCTCGGGAGGGCCCAGCTCTGGAAACACCATATATTTT.

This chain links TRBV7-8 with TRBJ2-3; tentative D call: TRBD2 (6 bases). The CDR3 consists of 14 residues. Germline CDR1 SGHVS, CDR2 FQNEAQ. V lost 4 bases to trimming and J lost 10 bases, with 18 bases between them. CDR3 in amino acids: CASSSGTPPIPQYF. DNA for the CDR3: TGTGCCAGCAGCTCGGGGACTCCGCCTATTCCGCAGTATTTT.

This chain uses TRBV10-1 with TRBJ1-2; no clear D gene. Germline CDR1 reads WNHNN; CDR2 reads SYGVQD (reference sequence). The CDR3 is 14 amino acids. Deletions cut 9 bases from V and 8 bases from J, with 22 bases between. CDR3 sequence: CARVLTVTRRGYTF. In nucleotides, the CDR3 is TGCGCCAGGGTTTTGACGGTAACTCGGAGGGGCTACACCTTC.

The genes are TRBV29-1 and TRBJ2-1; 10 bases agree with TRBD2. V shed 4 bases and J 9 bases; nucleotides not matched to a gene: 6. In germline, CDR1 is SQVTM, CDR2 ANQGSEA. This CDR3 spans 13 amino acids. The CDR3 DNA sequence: TGCAGCGTTGTAGCGGGAGGTCTTGGTGAGCAGTTCTTC. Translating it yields CSVVAGGLGEQFF.

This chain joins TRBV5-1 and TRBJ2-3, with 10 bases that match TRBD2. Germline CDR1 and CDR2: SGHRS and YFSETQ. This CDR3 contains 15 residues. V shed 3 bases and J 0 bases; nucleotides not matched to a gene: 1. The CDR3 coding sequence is TGCGCCAGCAGCTGGGGACTAGCGAGCACAGATACGCAGTATTTT. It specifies CASSWGLASTDTQYF. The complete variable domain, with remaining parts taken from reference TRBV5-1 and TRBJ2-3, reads KAGVTQTPRYLIKTRGQQVTLSCSPISGHRSVSWYQQTPGQGLQFLFEYFSETQRNKGNFPGRFSGRQFSNSRSEMNVSTLELGDSALYLCASSWGLASTDTQYFGPGTRLTVL.

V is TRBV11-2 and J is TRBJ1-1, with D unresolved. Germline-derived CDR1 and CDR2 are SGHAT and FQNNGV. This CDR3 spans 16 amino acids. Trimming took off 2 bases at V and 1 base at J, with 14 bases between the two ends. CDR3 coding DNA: TGTGCCAGCAGCTTAAGCGGCCAGGAAGGGAACACTGAAGCTTTCTTT. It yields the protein CASSLSGQEGNTEAFF.

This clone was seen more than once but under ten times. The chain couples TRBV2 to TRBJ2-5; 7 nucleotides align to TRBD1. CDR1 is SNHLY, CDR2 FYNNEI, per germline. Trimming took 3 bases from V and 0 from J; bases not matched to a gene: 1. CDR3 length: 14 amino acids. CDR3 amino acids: CASSEDRNQETQYF. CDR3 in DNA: TGTGCCAGCAGTGAGGACAGGAACCAAGAGACCCAGTACTTC.

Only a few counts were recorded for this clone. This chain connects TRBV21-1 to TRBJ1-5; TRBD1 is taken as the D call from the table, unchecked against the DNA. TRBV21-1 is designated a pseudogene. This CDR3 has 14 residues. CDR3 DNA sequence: TGTGCCAGCAGCCGTTCAGGGTGCAATCAGCCCCAGCATTTT. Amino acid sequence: CASSRSGCNQPQHF.